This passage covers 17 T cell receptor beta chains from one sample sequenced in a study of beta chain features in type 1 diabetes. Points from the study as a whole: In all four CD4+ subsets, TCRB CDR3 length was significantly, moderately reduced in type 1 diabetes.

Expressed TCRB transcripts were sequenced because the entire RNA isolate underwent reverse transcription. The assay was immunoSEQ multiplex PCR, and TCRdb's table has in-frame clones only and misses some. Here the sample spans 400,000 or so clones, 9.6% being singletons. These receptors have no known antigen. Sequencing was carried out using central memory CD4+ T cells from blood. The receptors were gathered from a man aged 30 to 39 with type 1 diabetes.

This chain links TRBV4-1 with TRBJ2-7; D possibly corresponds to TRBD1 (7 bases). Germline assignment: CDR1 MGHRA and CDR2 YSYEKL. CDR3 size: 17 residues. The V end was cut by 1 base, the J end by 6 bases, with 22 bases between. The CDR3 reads CASSQGGVGTDGIEQYF. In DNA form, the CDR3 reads TGCGCCAGCAGCCAAGGGGGGGTCGGGACAGACGGTATCGAGCAGTACTTC.

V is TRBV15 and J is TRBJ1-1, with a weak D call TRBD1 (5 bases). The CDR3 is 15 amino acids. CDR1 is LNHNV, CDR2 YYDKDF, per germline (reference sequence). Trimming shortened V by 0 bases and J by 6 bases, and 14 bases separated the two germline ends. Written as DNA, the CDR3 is TGTGCCACCAGCAGAGAATCCGCAGGGAGGGCTGAAGCTTTCTTT. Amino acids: CATSRESAGRAEAFF.

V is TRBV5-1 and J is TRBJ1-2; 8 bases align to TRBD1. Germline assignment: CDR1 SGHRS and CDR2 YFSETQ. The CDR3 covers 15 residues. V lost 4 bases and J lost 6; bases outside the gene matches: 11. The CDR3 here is CASSPFLDRENGYTF. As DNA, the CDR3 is TGCGCCAGCAGCCCTTTCCTGGACAGGGAGAATGGCTACACCTTC. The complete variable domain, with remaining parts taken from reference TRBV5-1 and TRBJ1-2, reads KAGVTQTPRYLIKTRGQQVTLSCSPISGHRSVSWYQQTPGQGLQFLFEYFSETQRNKGNFPGRFSGRQFSNSRSEMNVSTLELGDSALYLCASSPFLDRENGYTFGSGTRLTVV.

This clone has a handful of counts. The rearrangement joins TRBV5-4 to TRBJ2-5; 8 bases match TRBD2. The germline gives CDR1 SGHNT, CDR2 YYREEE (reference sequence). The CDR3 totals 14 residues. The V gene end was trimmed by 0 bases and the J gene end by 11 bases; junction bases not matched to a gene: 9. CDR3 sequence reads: CASSLASGSGEQYF. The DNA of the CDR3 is TGTGCCAGCAGCTTGGCCAGCGGGAGCGGAGAGCAGTACTTC.

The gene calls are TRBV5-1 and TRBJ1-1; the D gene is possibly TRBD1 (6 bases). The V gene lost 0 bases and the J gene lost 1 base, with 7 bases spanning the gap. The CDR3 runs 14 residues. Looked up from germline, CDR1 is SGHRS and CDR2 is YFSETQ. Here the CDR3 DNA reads TGCGCCAGCAGCTTGGCGGGACAGAACACTGAAGCTTTCTTT. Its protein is CASSLAGQNTEAFF.

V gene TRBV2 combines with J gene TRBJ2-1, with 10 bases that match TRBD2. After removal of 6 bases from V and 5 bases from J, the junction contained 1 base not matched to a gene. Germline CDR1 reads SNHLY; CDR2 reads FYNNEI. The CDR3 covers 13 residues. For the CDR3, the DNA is TGTGCCAGCAGACTAGCGGGGAACAATGAGCAGTTCTTC. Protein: CASRLAGNNEQFF.

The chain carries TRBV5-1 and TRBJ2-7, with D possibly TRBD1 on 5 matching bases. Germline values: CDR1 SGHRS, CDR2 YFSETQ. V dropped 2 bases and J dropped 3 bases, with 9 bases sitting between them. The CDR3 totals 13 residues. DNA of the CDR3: TGCGCCAGCAGCTTTACCAGGGACTACGAGCAGTACTTC. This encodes CASSFTRDYEQYF.

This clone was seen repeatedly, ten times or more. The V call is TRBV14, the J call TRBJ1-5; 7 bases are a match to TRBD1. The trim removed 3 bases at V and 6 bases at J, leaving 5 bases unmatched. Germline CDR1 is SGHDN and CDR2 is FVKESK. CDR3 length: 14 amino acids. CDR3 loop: CASSQFAGGQPQHF. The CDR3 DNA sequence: TGTGCCAGCAGCCAGTTCGCAGGGGGTCAGCCCCAGCATTTT.

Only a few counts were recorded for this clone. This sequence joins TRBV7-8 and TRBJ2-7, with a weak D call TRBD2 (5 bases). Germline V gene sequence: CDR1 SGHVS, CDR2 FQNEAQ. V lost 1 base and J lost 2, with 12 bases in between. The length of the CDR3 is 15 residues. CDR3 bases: TGTGCCAGCAGCTTAGTTCTTGGGGAGACCTACGAGCAGTACTTC. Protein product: CASSLVLGETYEQYF.

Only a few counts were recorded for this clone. Here the CDR3 DNA reads TGTGCCAGCAGTTTTTATCGGGCGAGTGTCCACGAGCAGTACTTC. It translates to CASSFYRASVHEQYF. V is TRBV27 and J is TRBJ2-7; D gene uncertain. Looked up from germline, CDR1 is MNHEY and CDR2 is SMNVEV (reference sequence). CDR3 length: 15 residues. Between the trimmed V and J ends, which lost 3 bases and 5 bases, there was a span of 17 bases.

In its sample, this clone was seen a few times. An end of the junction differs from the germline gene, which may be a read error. CDR3 loop: CASSPGGYAQYF. For the CDR3, the DNA is TGTGCCAGCAGCCCCGGTGGGTACGCGCAGTACTTC. V usage is TRBV7-2 and J usage is TRBJ2-7; D is uncertain. CDR1 is SGHTA and CDR2 is FQGNSA in the germline V gene. This CDR3 spans 12 amino acids.

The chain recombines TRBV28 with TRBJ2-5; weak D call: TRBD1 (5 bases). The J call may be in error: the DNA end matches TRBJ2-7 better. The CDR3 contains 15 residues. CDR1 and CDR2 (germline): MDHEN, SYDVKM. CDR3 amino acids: CASSFTGQGNYEQYF. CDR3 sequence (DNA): TGTGCCAGCAGTTTCACAGGCCAGGGAAACTACGAGCAGTACTTC.

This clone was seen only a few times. The DNA for the CDR3 is TGCGCCAGCAGCCCAGGGACCCCCGGGACTACGCAGTATTTT. Encoded protein: CASSPGTPGTTQYF. This chain links TRBV5-1 with TRBJ2-3; D might be TRBD1 or TRBD2, each matching 5 bases. Trimming pared 4 bases from V and 8 bases from J, leaving 17 bases between. Germline CDR1 reads SGHRS; CDR2 reads YFSETQ. The CDR3 runs to 14 residues.

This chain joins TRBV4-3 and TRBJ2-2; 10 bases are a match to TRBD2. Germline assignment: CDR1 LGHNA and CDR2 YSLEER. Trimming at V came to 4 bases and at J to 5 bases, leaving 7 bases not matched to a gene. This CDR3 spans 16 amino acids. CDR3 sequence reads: CASSPISSGRTGELFF. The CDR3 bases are TGCGCCAGCAGCCCAATTTCTAGCGGGAGAACCGGGGAGCTGTTTTTT.

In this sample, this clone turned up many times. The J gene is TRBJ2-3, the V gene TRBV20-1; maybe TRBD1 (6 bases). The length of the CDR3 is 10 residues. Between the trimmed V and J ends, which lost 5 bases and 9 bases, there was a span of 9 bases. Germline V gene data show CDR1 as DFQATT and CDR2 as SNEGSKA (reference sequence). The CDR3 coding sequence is TGCAGTGCTGTACAGGGAACGCAGTATTTT. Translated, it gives CSAVQGTQYF.

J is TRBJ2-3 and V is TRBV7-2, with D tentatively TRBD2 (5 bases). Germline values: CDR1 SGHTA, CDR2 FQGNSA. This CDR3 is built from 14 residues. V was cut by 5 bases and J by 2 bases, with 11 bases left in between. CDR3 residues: CASSERTSTDTQYF. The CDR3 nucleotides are TGTGCCAGCAGCGAGCGGACGTCCACAGATACGCAGTATTTT.

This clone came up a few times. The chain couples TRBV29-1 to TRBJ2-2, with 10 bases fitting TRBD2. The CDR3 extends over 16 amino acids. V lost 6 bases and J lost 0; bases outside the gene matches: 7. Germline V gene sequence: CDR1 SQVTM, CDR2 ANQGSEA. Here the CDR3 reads CSVSSGSTTNTGELFF. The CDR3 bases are TGCAGCGTCTCTAGCGGGAGTACAACGAACACCGGGGAGCTGTTTTTT.